This T cell receptor (beta chain) derives from a study of T-cell reconstitution after alpha-beta-depleted transplantation in children. Unique molecular identifiers were built into the TCRbeta library. TCRdb called the PCR reads again in MiXCR, with one record for every CDR3 protein. This sample has some 490,000 distinct CDR3 sequences, with approximately 12% found just once. The germline CDR1 and CDR2 sequences are SQVTM and ANQGSEA. This CDR3 region has 13 residues. With 3 bases removed from V and 9 bases from J, the gap between germline ends came to 14 bases. The specimen comprised PBMCs from the stem cell graft donor, sampled from the stem cell graft. This clonotype was sampled from a human donor who donated a stem cell graft to a child with combined immunodeficiency. This chain links TRBV29-1 with TRBJ2-2, with TRBD1 as a possible D gene (5 bases). CDR3: CSVDPDSRRELFF. CDR3 DNA: TGCAGCGTTGACCCAGACAGTCGAAGGGAGCTGTTTTTT.